The subject of this entry is one T cell receptor beta chain. The repertoire was sequenced with immunoSEQ multiplex PCR; TCRdb's copy has only in-frame clones and lacks some. The sample carries some 14,000 clones, around 78% recorded once. The trim removed 8 bases at V and 7 bases at J, leaving 8 bases unmatched. Per germline, CDR1 SGHAT and CDR2 FQNNGV. The CDR3 consists of 13 residues. This record comes from a study of T cell repertoires in ileal Crohn's disease. Time point described: neoterminal ileum biopsy at postoperative endoscopy, about 6 months after surgery. V is TRBV11-2 and J is TRBJ1-5; the match to TRBD1 covers 7 bases. Sequenced input: ileal tissue. The clonotype was recovered from an adult with Crohn's disease. CDR3 residues: CASGQTGQQPQHF. CDR3 coding DNA: TGTGCCAGCGGACAGACAGGGCAGCAGCCCCAGCATTTT. Full variable domain (remainder filled in from reference TRBV11-2 and TRBJ1-5): EAGVAQSPRYKIIEKRQSVAFWCNPISGHATLYWYQQILGQGPKLLIQFQNNGVVDDSQLPKDRFSAERLKGVDSTLKIQPAKLEDSAVYLCASGQTGQQPQHFGDGTRLSIL.